The sequence of this T cell receptor (beta chain) was determined in a study of shared clonotypes between healthy human individuals. Trimming stripped 2 bases from V and 0 bases from J, with 8 bases between. CDR3 length: 14 amino acids. The germline V gene encodes CDR1 SGDLS and CDR2 YYNGEE. Positive CCR7 selection of CD45RO-negative cells yielded the naive CD8 cells, and terminally differentiated effector memory CD45RA+ cells were excluded. Regarding this clone: The same CDR3 can be traced to other DNA sequences in this sample.

Profiled with immunoSEQ multiplex PCR; TCRdb holds only in-frame clones, not every one. The table records about 2 million clones, about 94% of them present only once. The specimen was naive CD8+ T cells sorted from blood. This clonotype originated in a man younger than 30 in good health. The rearrangement joins TRBV9 to TRBJ1-1; tentative D call: TRBD1 (5 bases). The CDR3 bases are TGTGCCAGCAGCGTGGAGGGGATGAACACTGAAGCTTTCTTT. Encoded protein: CASSVEGMNTEAFF.